This T cell receptor beta chain was identified during a study of beta chain features in type 1 diabetes. Findings of the study overall: Still unanswered here is whether HLA type influences TCRB rearrangement.

Without exception, sorted populations had purity beyond 95%. V was pared by 0 bases and J by 11 bases, with 12 bases between. CDR1 is SGHRS, CDR2 YFSETQ, per germline. This CDR3 is built from 13 residues. What was sequenced were expressed TCRB transcripts, since all of the isolated RNA had been reverse transcribed. Clones were sequenced by immunoSEQ multiplex PCR, and TCRdb holds only the in-frame ones, with some missing. The data hold around 300,000 clones, with 14% observed a single time. This clone was seen only a few times. The antigen remains undetermined. The sample taken for sequencing was central memory CD4+ T cells from blood. The receptor was isolated from a man aged 30 to 39 in good health. The rearrangement joins TRBV5-1 to TRBJ1-5; D might be TRBD1 (6 bases). The CDR3 reads CASSLDVAGAQHF. The CDR3 DNA is TGCGCCAGCAGCTTGGATGTGGCAGGGGCCCAGCATTTT.